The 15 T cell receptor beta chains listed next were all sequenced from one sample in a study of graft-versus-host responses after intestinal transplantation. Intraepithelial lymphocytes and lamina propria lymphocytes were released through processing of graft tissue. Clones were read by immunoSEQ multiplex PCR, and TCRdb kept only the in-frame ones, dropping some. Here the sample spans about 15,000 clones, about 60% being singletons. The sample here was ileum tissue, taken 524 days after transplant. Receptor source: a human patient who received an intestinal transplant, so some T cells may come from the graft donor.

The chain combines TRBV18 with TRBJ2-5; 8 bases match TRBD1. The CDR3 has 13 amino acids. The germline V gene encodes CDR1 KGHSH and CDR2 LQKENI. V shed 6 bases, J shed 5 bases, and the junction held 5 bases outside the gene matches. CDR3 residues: CASSQGAGETQYF. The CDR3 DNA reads TGTGCCAGCTCCCAGGGGGCCGGGGAGACCCAGTACTTC.

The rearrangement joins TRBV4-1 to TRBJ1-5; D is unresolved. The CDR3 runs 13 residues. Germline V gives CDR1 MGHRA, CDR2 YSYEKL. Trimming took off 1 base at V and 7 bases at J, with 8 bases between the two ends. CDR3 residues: CASSQATGQPQHF. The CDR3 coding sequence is TGCGCCAGCAGCCAAGCAACGGGGCAGCCCCAGCATTTT.

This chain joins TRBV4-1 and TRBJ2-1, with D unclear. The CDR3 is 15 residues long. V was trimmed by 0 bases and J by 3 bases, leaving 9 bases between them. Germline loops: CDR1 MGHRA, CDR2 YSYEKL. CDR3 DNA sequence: TGCGCCAGCAGCCAAGACGGAACAGACTACAATGAGCAGTTCTTC. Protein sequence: CASSQDGTDYNEQFF.

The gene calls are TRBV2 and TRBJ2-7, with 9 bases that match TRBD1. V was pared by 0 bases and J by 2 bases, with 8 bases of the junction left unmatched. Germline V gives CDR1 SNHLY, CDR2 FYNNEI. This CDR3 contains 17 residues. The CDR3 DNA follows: TGTGCCAGCAGTGAAGCCGTCGGGACAGGGCGACCCTACGAGCAGTACTTC. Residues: CASSEAVGTGRPYEQYF.

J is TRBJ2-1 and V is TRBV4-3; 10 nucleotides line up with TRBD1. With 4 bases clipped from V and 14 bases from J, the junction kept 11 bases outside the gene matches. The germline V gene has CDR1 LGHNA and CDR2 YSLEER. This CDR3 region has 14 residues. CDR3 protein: CASSLGTGVLFKFF. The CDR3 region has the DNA TGCGCCAGCAGCCTAGGGACAGGGGTTCTTTTTAAGTTCTTC.

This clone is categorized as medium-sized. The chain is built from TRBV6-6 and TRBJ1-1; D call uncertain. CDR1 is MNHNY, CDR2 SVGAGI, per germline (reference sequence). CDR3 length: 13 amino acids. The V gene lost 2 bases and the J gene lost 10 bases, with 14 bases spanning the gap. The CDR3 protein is CASSYGIMERAFF. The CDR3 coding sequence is TGTGCCAGCAGTTACGGCATCATGGAGCGAGCTTTCTTT.

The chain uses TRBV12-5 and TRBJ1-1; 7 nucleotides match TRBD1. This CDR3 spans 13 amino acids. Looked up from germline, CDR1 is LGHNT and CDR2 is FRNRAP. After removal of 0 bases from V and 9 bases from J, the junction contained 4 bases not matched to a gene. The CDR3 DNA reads TGTGCTAGTGGTTTGGTACAGGACAGGCAAGCTTTCTTT. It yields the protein CASGLVQDRQAFF.

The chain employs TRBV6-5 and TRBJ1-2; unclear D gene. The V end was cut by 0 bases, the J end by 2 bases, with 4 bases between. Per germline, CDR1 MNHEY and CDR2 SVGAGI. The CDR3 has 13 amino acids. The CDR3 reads CASSYSRNYGYTF. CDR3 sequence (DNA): TGTGCCAGCAGTTACTCCAGGAACTATGGCTACACCTTC.

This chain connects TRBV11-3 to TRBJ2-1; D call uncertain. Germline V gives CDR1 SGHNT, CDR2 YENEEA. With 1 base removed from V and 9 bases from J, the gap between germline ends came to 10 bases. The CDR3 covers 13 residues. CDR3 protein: CASSLGGVTEQFF. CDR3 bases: TGTGCCAGCAGCTTAGGCGGAGTCACTGAGCAGTTCTTC.

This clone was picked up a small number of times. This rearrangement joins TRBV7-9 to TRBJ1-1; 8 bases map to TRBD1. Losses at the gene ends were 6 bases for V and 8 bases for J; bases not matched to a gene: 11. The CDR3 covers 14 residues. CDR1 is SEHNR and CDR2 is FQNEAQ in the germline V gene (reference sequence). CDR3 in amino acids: CASSRTGQVKEAFF. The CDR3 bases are TGTGCCAGCAGTCGAACGGGACAGGTAAAAGAAGCTTTCTTT.

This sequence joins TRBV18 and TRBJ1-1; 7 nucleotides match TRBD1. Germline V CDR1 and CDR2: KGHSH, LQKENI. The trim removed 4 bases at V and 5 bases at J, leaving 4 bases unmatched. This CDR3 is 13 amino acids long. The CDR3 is CASSLPTGTEAFF. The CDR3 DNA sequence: TGTGCCAGCTCACTCCCGACAGGGACTGAAGCTTTCTTT.

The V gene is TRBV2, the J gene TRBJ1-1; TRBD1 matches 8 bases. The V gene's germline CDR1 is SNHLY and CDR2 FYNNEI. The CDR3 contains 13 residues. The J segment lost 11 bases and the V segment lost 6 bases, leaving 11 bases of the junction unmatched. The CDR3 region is CASSPRTGRKAFF. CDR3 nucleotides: TGTGCCAGCAGCCCGAGGACAGGGCGGAAGGCTTTCTTT. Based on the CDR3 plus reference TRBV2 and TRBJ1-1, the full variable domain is EPEVTQTPSHQVTQMGQEVILRCVPISNHLYFYWYRQILGQKVEFLVSFYNNEISEKSEIFDDQFSVERPDGSNFTLKIRSTKLEDSAMYFCASSPRTGRKAFFGQGTRLTVV.

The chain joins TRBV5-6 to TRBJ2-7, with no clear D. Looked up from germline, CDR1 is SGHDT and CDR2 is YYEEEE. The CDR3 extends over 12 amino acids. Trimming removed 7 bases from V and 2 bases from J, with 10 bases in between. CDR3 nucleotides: TGTGCCAGCGTACGGAGCCCCTACGAGCAGTACTTC. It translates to CASVRSPYEQYF.

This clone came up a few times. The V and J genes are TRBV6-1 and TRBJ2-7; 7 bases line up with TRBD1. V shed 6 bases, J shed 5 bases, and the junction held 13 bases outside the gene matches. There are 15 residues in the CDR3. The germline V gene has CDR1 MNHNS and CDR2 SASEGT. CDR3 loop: CASSHLGGQRNEQYF. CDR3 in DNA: TGTGCCAGCAGCCACCTTGGGGGACAGAGAAACGAGCAGTACTTC.

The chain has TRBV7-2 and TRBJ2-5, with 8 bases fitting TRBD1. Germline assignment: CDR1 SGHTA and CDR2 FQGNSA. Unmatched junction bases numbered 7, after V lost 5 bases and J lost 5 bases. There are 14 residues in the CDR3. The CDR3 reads CASSVQGVGETQYF. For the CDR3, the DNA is TGTGCCAGCAGCGTACAGGGGGTAGGGGAGACCCAGTACTTC.